One and the same sample provided the 22 T cell receptor beta chains below, sequenced in a study of T-cell memory formation after mild COVID-19. TCRdb independently ran MiXCR on the 5' RACE reads; one entry per CDR3 protein. The sample carries around 410,000 distinct CDR3 sequences, 20% to 30% recorded once. The specimen was PBMCs or a T cell subset sorted from them (not recorded which). The receptors were gathered from an adult woman who had mild COVID-19 (a few samples of this study predate the infection). Cell type and time point are not known.

This clonotype appeared a single time. The chain recombines TRBV19 with TRBJ1-6, with 8 bases fitting TRBD1. This CDR3 spans 14 amino acids. CDR1 LNHDA and CDR2 SQIVND come from the germline V gene (reference sequence). Trimming at V came to 5 bases and at J to 11 bases, leaving 8 bases not matched to a gene. The CDR3: CASSGTGERTPLHF. CDR3 coding DNA: TGTGCCAGTAGTGGGACAGGAGAAAGGACACCCCTCCACTTT.

This clonotype occurred a few times. The chain has TRBV7-2 and TRBJ1-6; no reliable D call. CDR3 length: 15 residues. Between the trimmed V and J ends, which lost 0 bases and 6 bases, there was a span of 9 bases. In germline, CDR1 is SGHTA, CDR2 FQGNSA. The CDR3 loop reads CASSLAGQINSPLHF. CDR3 nucleotide sequence: TGTGCCAGCAGCTTAGCCGGTCAGATTAATTCACCCCTCCACTTT.

This clonotype has only a few counts. The chain carries TRBV10-3 and TRBJ2-2; D is ambiguous. The V end lost 4 bases, the J end lost 4 bases, and 7 bases lay between the germline ends. Germline loops: CDR1 ENHRY, CDR2 SYGVKD. This CDR3 spans 13 amino acids. Here the CDR3 DNA reads TGTGCCATCAGTGCGGGCCCCACCGGGGAGCTGTTTTTT. It codes for CAISAGPTGELFF.

V usage is TRBV4-1 and J usage is TRBJ1-1; a weak D match, TRBD1 (5 bases). The CDR3 runs 14 residues. V gave up 3 bases and J gave up 3 bases, with 11 bases separating them. CDR1 and CDR2 (germline): MGHRA, YSYEKL. CDR3 loop: CASSHPRGYTEAFF. CDR3 DNA: TGCGCCAGCAGCCACCCGAGGGGTTACACTGAAGCTTTCTTT.

This clonotype was counted between two and nine times. This chain links TRBV5-4 with TRBJ2-1; TRBD2 matches 14 bases. The junction had 13 bases not matched to a gene; V was cut back by 4 bases and J by 13 bases. This CDR3 is built from 16 residues. Germline lookup yields CDR1 SGHNT and CDR2 YYREEE (reference sequence). The CDR3 coding sequence is TGTGCCAGCAGCCTTCACCAATTGACTAGCGGGAGGGCCCAGTTCTTC. This codes for CASSLHQLTSGRAQFF.

This clonotype showed up just a few times. The genes are TRBV27 and TRBJ2-7, with D hard to call. Trimming took off 0 bases at V and 6 bases at J, with 6 bases between the two ends. Per germline, CDR1 MNHEY and CDR2 SMNVEV (reference sequence). This CDR3 contains 12 residues. The CDR3 loop reads CASSLSKGEQYF. In nucleotides, the CDR3 is TGTGCCAGCAGTTTATCGAAGGGCGAGCAGTACTTC.

The chain has TRBV15 and TRBJ2-5; unclear D gene. Per germline, CDR1 LNHNV and CDR2 YYDKDF (reference sequence). The CDR3 consists of 13 residues. V lost 0 bases and J lost 5, with 7 bases in between. The CDR3 spells CATSRDLGETQYF. For the CDR3, the DNA is TGTGCCACCAGCAGAGATTTAGGGGAGACCCAGTACTTC.

The table lists this clonotype with a few counts. J is TRBJ2-7 and V is TRBV4-3; 12 nucleotides line up with TRBD2. This CDR3 contains 16 residues. Germline V CDR1 and CDR2: LGHNA, YSLEER. The J segment lost 5 bases and the V segment lost 4 bases, leaving 9 bases of the junction unmatched. The CDR3 region is CASSRTSGILIDEQYF. CDR3 bases: TGCGCCAGCAGCCGGACTAGCGGGATTTTGATTGACGAGCAGTACTTC.

The table lists this clonotype with a few counts. The chain couples TRBV2 to TRBJ1-6; unclear D gene. Trimming removed 7 bases from V and 7 bases from J, with 5 bases in between. The CDR3 has 11 residues. The germline CDR1 and CDR2 sequences are SNHLY and FYNNEI. The DNA of the CDR3 is TGTGCCAGCATGAGGAATTCACCCCTCCACTTT. It yields the protein CASMRNSPLHF.

This chain connects TRBV6-5 to TRBJ2-3; D possibly corresponds to TRBD2 (7 bases). The germline V gene encodes CDR1 MNHEY and CDR2 SVGAGI. V lost 0 bases and J 4 bases, leaving 11 bases between the germline ends. The CDR3 loop spans 15 amino acids. CDR3 in DNA: TGTGCCAGCAGTTACTCAGGGGGGGCCGCAGATACGCAGTATTTT. Encoded protein: CASSYSGGAADTQYF.

This clonotype has a handful of counts. The chain couples TRBV5-5 to TRBJ2-7; a weak D match, TRBD2 (5 bases). Germline CDR1 is SGHKS and CDR2 is YYEKEE (reference sequence). CDR3 length equals 15 residues. Trimming cost V 5 bases and J 7 bases, with 22 bases left between them. The CDR3 coding sequence is TGTGCCAGCAGTTCCTTCGGGAAAGGTATCGGGGAGCAGTACTTC. This codes for CASSSFGKGIGEQYF.

This chain connects TRBV10-3 to TRBJ2-1, with D possibly being TRBD1 or TRBD2 (5 bases each). Germline V gene sequence: CDR1 ENHRY, CDR2 SYGVKD. This CDR3 has 13 residues. V shed 2 bases and J shed 3 bases, with 5 bases lying between them. Written as DNA, the CDR3 is TGTGCCATCAGTGAGGGGGGCTACAATGAGCAGTTCTTC. Protein product: CAISEGGYNEQFF.

This clonotype was counted between two and nine times. The chain couples TRBV3-1 to TRBJ1-2, with D hard to call. The CDR3 has 18 amino acids. The ends were cut back, 0 bases at V and 2 bases at J, with 19 bases in the middle. CDR1 LGHDT and CDR2 YNNKEL come from the germline V gene (reference sequence). CDR3 region: CASSQEWFIRDSNYGYTF. The CDR3, as DNA: TGTGCCAGCAGCCAAGAGTGGTTTATTCGGGATTCAAACTATGGCTACACCTTC.

The chain carries TRBV6-1 and TRBJ1-1, with D possibly being TRBD1 (6 bases). CDR3 length: 13 amino acids. Trimming pared 6 bases from V and 5 bases from J, leaving 13 bases between. The germline CDR1 and CDR2 sequences are MNHNS and SASEGT. CDR3 DNA: TGTGCCAGCAGGGGGGCCGGAAAGACTGAAGCTTTCTTT. Protein: CASRGAGKTEAFF.

This clonotype was counted only a few times. This chain joins TRBV9 and TRBJ2-1; D unresolved. This CDR3 region has 15 residues. Germline CDR1 and CDR2: SGDLS and YYNGEE. Trimming removed 0 bases from V and 2 bases from J, with 9 bases in between. The CDR3 sequence: CASSVGGSTYNEQFF. CDR3 DNA: TGTGCCAGCAGCGTAGGTGGGTCGACCTACAATGAGCAGTTCTTC.

This clonotype was counted between two and nine times. The genes are TRBV27 and TRBJ1-1; a possible D gene is TRBD1 (5 bases). The germline V gene encodes CDR1 MNHEY and CDR2 SMNVEV (reference sequence). The CDR3 covers 15 residues. Trimming pared 6 bases from V and 5 bases from J, leaving 19 bases between. CDR3 coding DNA: TGTGCCAGCAGATCCCCGGCGGGCAGGGAGACTGAAGCTTTCTTT. Its protein is CASRSPAGRETEAFF.

This chain uses TRBV7-8 with TRBJ2-7, with D perhaps matching TRBD2 (5 bases). Germline assignment: CDR1 SGHVS and CDR2 FQNEAQ. V lost 3 bases, J lost 5 bases, and 11 bases lay in between. The CDR3 contains 13 residues. The CDR3: CASSFNDYDEQYF. As DNA, the CDR3 is TGTGCCAGCAGCTTCAATGACTATGACGAGCAGTACTTC.

This clonotype was detected only a few times. The chain uses TRBV3-1 and TRBJ2-3; unclear D gene. The germline V and J ends were trimmed by 0 bases and 2 bases, with 6 bases remaining between them. The CDR3 totals 14 residues. Germline CDR1 is LGHDT and CDR2 is YNNKEL (reference sequence). In DNA form, the CDR3 reads TGTGCCAGCAGCCAAGAGCGTTCCACAGATACGCAGTATTTT. Translation: CASSQERSTDTQYF.

This clonotype was detected ten times or more. This sequence joins TRBV6-6 and TRBJ2-1; no clear D gene. The V gene lost 7 bases and the J gene lost 5 bases, with 12 bases spanning the gap. Germline CDR1 and CDR2: MNHNY and SVGAGI (reference sequence). This CDR3 is 13 amino acids long. The CDR3 loop is CASILGRNNEQFF. CDR3 coding DNA: TGTGCCAGCATTCTAGGACGGAACAATGAGCAGTTCTTC.

In this sample, this clonotype turned up a few times. The V call is TRBV29-1, the J call TRBJ2-3; D is unclear. CDR3 length equals 14 residues. The germline CDR1 and CDR2 sequences are SQVTM and ANQGSEA. The V and J ends lost 0 bases and 4 bases respectively, with 11 bases between them. The CDR3 protein is CSVEDRSYADTQYF. The CDR3 nucleotides read TGCAGCGTTGAAGACAGGTCATACGCAGATACGCAGTATTTT.

This clonotype was recorded at least ten times. V and J are TRBV11-2 and TRBJ2-7, with 8 bases aligning to TRBD2. This CDR3 region has 15 residues. Germline CDR1 and CDR2: SGHAT and FQNNGV. The trim removed 7 bases at V and 2 bases at J, leaving 10 bases unmatched. CDR3 in amino acids: CASNPTSGGPYEQYF. The CDR3 DNA reads TGTGCCAGCAACCCTACTAGCGGAGGTCCCTACGAGCAGTACTTC.

J is TRBJ1-1 and V is TRBV20-1; possible D gene TRBD1, 6 bases. This CDR3 is built from 14 residues. Trimming took 1 base from V and 1 from J, leaving 10 bases between them. CDR1 DFQATT and CDR2 SNEGSKA come from the germline V gene (reference sequence). CDR3 sequence reads: CSARAPDRNTEAFF. In DNA, the CDR3 is TGCAGTGCTAGAGCCCCGGACAGGAACACTGAAGCTTTCTTT.